The rows below give T cell receptor beta chains drawn from one sample of a study of beta chain features in type 1 diabetes. Sequencing used immunoSEQ multiplex PCR; TCRdb keeps in-frame clones, though not all of them. The table records a few hundred thousand clones, approximately 31% of them present only once. Source material: naive CD4+ T cells from blood. All receptors derive from a man between 18 and 29 years old in good health. Both conserved end residues are part of each CDR3. The D gene is left open where the match is weak. The listing skips clone size in some rows; elsewhere it reads once, few, many or a size class.

d_gene	v_gene	abundance	j_gene	CDR3aa	CDR3nt
-	TRBV6-5	-	TRBJ1-2	CASRDFRGGGYTF	TGTGCCAGCCGGGACTTCCGCGGAGGAGGCTACACCTTC
TRBD1	TRBV4-2	few	TRBJ2-1	CASSQEGTGSNEQFF	TGTGCCAGCAGCCAAGAGGGGACAGGTAGTAATGAGCAGTTCTTC
TRBD2	TRBV7-2	-	TRBJ2-7	CASSPTGTSGPYEQYF	TGTGCCAGCAGCCCTACCGGGACTAGCGGGCCATACGAGCAGTACTTC
-	TRBV10-3	few	TRBJ2-7	CATRDNYEQYF	TGTGCCACGCGGGACAACTACGAGCAGTACTTC
TRBD2	TRBV2	once	TRBJ2-3	CASNGGSGDTQYF	TGTGCCAGCAACGGCGGGAGTGGAGATACGCAGTATTTT
-	TRBV29-1	-	TRBJ2-3	CSLVDRASTDTQYF	TGCAGCCTGGTTGACAGAGCTAGCACAGATACGCAGTATTTT
-	TRBV30	-	TRBJ2-7	CAWNGDSYEQYF	TGTGCCTGGAATGGGGACTCCTACGAGCAGTACTTC
-	TRBV7-2	few	TRBJ2-5	CASSFSGTQYF	TGTGCCAGCAGCTTTTCGGGAACCCAGTACTTC
-	TRBV10-3	-	TRBJ2-7	CAISESAGQYF	TGTGCCATCAGTGAGTCGGCAGGGCAGTACTTC
-	TRBV11-3	-	TRBJ2-3	CASSLGDTGTDTQYF	TGTGCCAGCAGCTTAGGGGACACCGGCACAGATACGCAGTATTTT
-	TRBV9	-	TRBJ2-1	CASSVALSSEQFF	TGTGCCAGCAGCGTAGCTTTGAGTAGTGAGCAGTTCTTC
TRBD1	TRBV25-1	-	TRBJ2-7	CASSAGTGNHEQYF	TGTGCCAGCAGCGCCGGGACAGGGAACCACGAGCAGTACTTC
-	TRBV7-9	-	TRBJ2-1	CASSLGNNEQFF	TGTGCCAGCAGCTTGGGTAACAATGAGCAGTTCTTC
TRBD2	TRBV27	-	TRBJ2-4	CASMGLADKNIQYF	TGTGCCAGCATGGGGCTAGCGGATAAAAACATTCAGTACTTC
TRBD2	TRBV28	-	TRBJ2-2	CASSRQRGPNTGELFF	TGTGCCAGCAGCCGCCAGCGGGGTCCGAACACCGGGGAGCTGTTTTTT
TRBD1	TRBV10-3	few	TRBJ2-4	CAISRDSQNIQYF	TGTGCCATCAGTCGGGACAGCCAAAACATTCAGTACTTC
TRBD1	TRBV15	few	TRBJ2-5	CATSSPGTGVETQYF	TGTGCCACCAGCAGCCCCGGGACAGGGGTAGAGACCCAGTACTTC
TRBD1	TRBV28	-	TRBJ2-5	CASRATGQETQYF	TGTGCCAGCAGAGCGACAGGGCAAGAGACCCAGTACTTC
TRBD1	TRBV13	few	TRBJ1-1	CASYGKDRDTEAFF	TGTGCCAGCTACGGAAAAGACAGGGACACTGAAGCTTTCTTT
-	TRBV18	few	TRBJ2-1	CASSPLREEQFF	TGTGCCAGCTCACCACTCCGGGAGGAGCAGTTCTTC
-	TRBV9	-	TRBJ2-3	CASSSVGQSGTDTQYF	TGTGCCAGCAGCAGCGTAGGGCAGAGCGGCACAGATACGCAGTATTTT
-	TRBV7-2	few	TRBJ2-5	CASSLVRGVETQYF	TGTGCCAGCAGCTTAGTTAGAGGGGTGGAGACCCAGTACTTC
-	TRBV14	-	TRBJ2-7	CASSQDLGEAPSYEQYF	TGTGCCAGCAGCCAAGATTTGGGGGAAGCCCCGTCCTACGAGCAGTACTTC
TRBD2	TRBV28	-	TRBJ2-7	CASSFRSGSSYEQYF	TGTGCCAGCAGTTTCCGAAGCGGGAGCTCCTACGAGCAGTACTTC
-	TRBV2	-	TRBJ2-7	CASSGQFEQYF	TGTGCCAGCAGTGGACAGTTCGAGCAGTACTTC
TRBD2	TRBV11-2	-	TRBJ2-1	CASSQLAGGINEQFF	TGTGCCAGCAGCCAACTAGCGGGGGGGATTAATGAGCAGTTCTTC
TRBD2	TRBV7-2	-	TRBJ2-1	CASSLPAGEAGNEQFF	TGTGCCAGCAGCCTGCCGGCGGGAGAAGCGGGCAATGAGCAGTTCTTC
TRBD1	TRBV6-5	-	TRBJ2-7	CASSRLTGPYEQYF	TGTGCCAGCAGCCGTCTGACAGGGCCCTACGAGCAGTACTTC
-	TRBV7-9	few	TRBJ1-4	CASSLDSRNEKLFF	TGTGCCAGCAGCCTGGACAGCCGAAATGAAAAACTGTTTTTT
-	TRBV30	few	TRBJ2-7	CAWSAELAYEQYF	TGTGCCTGGAGTGCTGAACTAGCTTACGAGCAGTACTTC
-	TRBV7-9	few	TRBJ2-5	CASSIRGGVQTQYF	TGTGCCAGCAGCATACGGGGCGGTGTGCAGACCCAGTACTTC
TRBD2	TRBV19	few	TRBJ2-7	CASSVELAGFFSYEQYF	TGTGCCAGTAGTGTTGAACTAGCGGGATTCTTCTCCTACGAGCAGTACTTC
-	TRBV19	few	TRBJ2-1	CASSTGTSNEQFF	TGTGCCAGTAGTACCGGGACTTCCAATGAGCAGTTCTTC
TRBD1	TRBV7-2	-	TRBJ2-5	CASSSPPGQTVETQYF	TGTGCCAGCAGCTCGCCTCCGGGACAGACTGTAGAGACCCAGTACTTC
TRBD2	TRBV5-1	-	TRBJ2-7	CASSWGTSGSHEQYF	TGCGCCAGCAGCTGGGGGACTAGCGGGAGCCACGAGCAGTACTTC
-	TRBV5-6	-	TRBJ2-1	CASSWRTLHNEQFF	TGTGCCAGCAGCTGGAGGACTTTACACAATGAGCAGTTCTTC
TRBD2	TRBV27	-	TRBJ2-1	CASRTSGAYKQFF	TGTGCCAGCCGGACTAGCGGGGCGTATAAGCAGTTCTTC
TRBD1	TRBV2	-	TRBJ2-7	CATASGTGEYEQYF	TGTGCCACGGCGTCCGGGACAGGGGAGTACGAGCAGTACTTC
-	TRBV30	few	TRBJ1-3	CAWSRQARGHTIYF	TGTGCCTGGAGCCGACAGGCGCGGGGGCACACCATATATTTT
-	TRBV4-2	-	TRBJ2-3	CASSQVGAGYTDTQYF	TGTGCCAGCAGCCAAGTTGGTGCGGGTTACACAGATACGCAGTATTTT
TRBD2	TRBV7-2	few	TRBJ2-3	CASSPGLAGAITDTQYF	TGTGCCAGCAGCCCCGGACTAGCGGGAGCAATCACAGATACGCAGTATTTT
-	TRBV15	few	TRBJ1-2	CATSRDRDHGYTF	TGTGCCACCAGCAGAGATCGGGACCATGGCTACACCTTC
-	TRBV20-1	-	TRBJ2-5	CSILTQETQYF	TGCAGTATACTGACGCAAGAGACCCAGTACTTC
-	TRBV30	once	TRBJ1-5	CAWNRDGVGPQHF	TGTGCCTGGAATAGGGACGGGGTGGGACCCCAGCATTTT
TRBD1	TRBV14	few	TRBJ2-7	CASSQVGQGRHEQYF	TGTGCCAGCAGCCAAGTGGGACAGGGAAGGCACGAGCAGTACTTC
TRBD1	TRBV7-9	-	TRBJ2-5	CASSHIPGQEEETQYF	TGTGCCAGCAGCCACATTCCGGGACAGGAGGAAGAGACCCAGTACTTC
TRBD2	TRBV9	-	TRBJ2-3	CASSATSAITDTQYF	TGTGCCAGCAGCGCCACTAGCGCGATCACAGATACGCAGTATTTT
-	TRBV30	-	TRBJ2-7	CAWSSPRDSYEQYF	TGTGCCTGGAGTAGCCCCAGGGACTCCTACGAGCAGTACTTC
TRBD2	TRBV7-9	few	TRBJ2-3	CASRRSSGAGDTQYF	TGTGCCAGCAGACGGTCTAGCGGAGCGGGAGATACGCAGTATTTT
-	TRBV7-2	-	TRBJ2-1	CASSPKAEQFF	TGTGCCAGCAGCCCGAAGGCTGAGCAGTTCTTC
-	TRBV30	few	TRBJ1-2	CAWSAGIDYGYTF	TGTGCCTGGAGTGCGGGGATAGACTATGGCTACACCTTC
TRBD2	TRBV9	-	TRBJ2-2	CASSVEVAGVTGELFF	TGTGCCAGCAGCGTAGAGGTAGCGGGAGTTACCGGGGAGCTGTTTTTT